This TCR beta chain was identified during a study of CXCR3-negative and CXCR3-positive naive CD8 T cells. Naive CD8+ T cells displayed a CD45RO-CCR7+CD27+CD95- phenotype. With regard to this clonotype: Its matching antigen is unknown.

Germline V gene data show CDR1 as SQVTM and CDR2 as ANQGSEA. The CDR3 has 18 residues. The libraries of TRB cDNA were constructed through 5' RACE using UMI labels. TCRdb reanalyzed the 5' RACE reads and collapses them to one entry per CDR3 protein, without DNA. This sample's table has 65,000 to 95,000 distinct CDR3 sequences. Whole-study results and caveats: Memory, not naive, CXCR3-negative and CXCR3-positive cells differed in TRBV-TRBJ usage.

Sequenced: naive CXCR3- CD8+ T cells from blood. Subset denoted: CD45RO-CCR7+CD27+CD95- naive CD8+ T cells lacking CXCR3 (TNR3-). This clonotype was sampled from a human donor in good health. Some clones in this sample may be carry-over from other donors' samples. The gene calls are TRBV29-1 and TRBJ2-3. The CDR3 loop reads CSVEDLLPRSASTDTQYF.